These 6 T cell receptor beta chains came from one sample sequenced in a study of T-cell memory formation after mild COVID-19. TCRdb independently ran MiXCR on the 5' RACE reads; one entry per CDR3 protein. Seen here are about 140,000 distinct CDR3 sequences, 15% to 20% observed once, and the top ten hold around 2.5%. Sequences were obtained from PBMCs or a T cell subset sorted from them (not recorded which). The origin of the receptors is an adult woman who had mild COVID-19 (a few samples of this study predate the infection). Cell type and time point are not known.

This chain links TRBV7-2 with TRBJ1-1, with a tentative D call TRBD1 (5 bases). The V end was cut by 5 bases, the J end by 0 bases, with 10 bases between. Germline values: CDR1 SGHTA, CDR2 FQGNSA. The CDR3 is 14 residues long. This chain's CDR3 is CASSRQSMNTEAFF. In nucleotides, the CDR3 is TGTGCCAGCAGCAGACAGAGCATGAACACTGAAGCTTTCTTT. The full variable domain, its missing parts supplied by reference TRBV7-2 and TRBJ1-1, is GAGVSQSPSNKVTEKGKDVELRCDPISGHTALYWYRQSLGQGLEFLIYFQGNSAPDKSGLPSDRFSAERTGGSVSTLTIQRTQQEDSAVYLCASSRQSMNTEAFFGQGTRLTVV.

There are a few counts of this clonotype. CDR3 region: CASSPDRGNYEQYF. The CDR3 nucleotides read TGTGCCAGCAGCCCGGACAGGGGGAACTACGAGCAGTACTTC. The chain couples TRBV6-5 to TRBJ2-7; the match to TRBD1 covers 10 bases. The CDR3 extends over 14 amino acids. Germline V CDR1 and CDR2: MNHEY, SVGAGI. V lost 6 bases and J lost 3; bases outside the gene matches: 5.

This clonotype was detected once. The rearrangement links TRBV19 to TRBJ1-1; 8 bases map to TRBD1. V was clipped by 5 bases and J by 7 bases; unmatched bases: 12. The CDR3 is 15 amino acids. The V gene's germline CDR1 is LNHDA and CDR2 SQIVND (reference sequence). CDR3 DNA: TGTGCCAGTAGTGATGCAGGGGGCGCATCGTTTGAAGCTTTCTTT. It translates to CASSDAGGASFEAFF.

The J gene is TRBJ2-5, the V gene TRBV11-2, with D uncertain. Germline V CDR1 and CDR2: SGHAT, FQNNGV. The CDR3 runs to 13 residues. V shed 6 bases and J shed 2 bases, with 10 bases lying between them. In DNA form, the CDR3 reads TGTGCCAGCAGAAGACCCCCACAAGAGACCCAGTACTTC. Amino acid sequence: CASRRPPQETQYF.

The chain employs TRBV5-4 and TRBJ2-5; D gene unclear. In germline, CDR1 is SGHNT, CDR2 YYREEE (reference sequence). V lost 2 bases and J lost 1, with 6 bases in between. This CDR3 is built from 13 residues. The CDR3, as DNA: TGTGCCAGCAGCTTCGGGCCCCAAGAGACCCAGTACTTC. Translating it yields CASSFGPQETQYF.

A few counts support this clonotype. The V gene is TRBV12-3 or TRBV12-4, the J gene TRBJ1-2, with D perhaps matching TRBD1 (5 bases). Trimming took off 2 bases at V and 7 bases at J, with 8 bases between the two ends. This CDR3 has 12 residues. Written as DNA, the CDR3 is TGTGCCAGCAGTTTACCCAGGGTTGGCTACACCTTC. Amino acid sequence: CASSLPRVGYTF.